This TCR beta chain was obtained from a study of TIL therapy for anti-PD-1-resistant metastatic lung cancer. This was the immunoSEQ v3 assay. The method was immunoSEQ multiplex PCR; TCRdb's version includes in-frame clones alone and lacks a portion of them. This table holds some 7,000 clones, around 57% found once. Stated time point: pre-treatment sample, taken before nivolumab and TIL therapy. Pleural nodules or supraclavicular lymph nodes made up most of the excised metastases sampled. The sample holds a few counts of this clone. The germline V gene encodes CDR1 SGHNT and CDR2 YYREEE (reference sequence). This CDR3 region has 16 residues. V was clipped by 4 bases and J by 7 bases; unmatched bases: 11.

The rearrangement joins TRBV5-4 to TRBJ2-2, with 9 bases fitting TRBD2. The sample consisted of tumor tissue, taken at baseline. This TCR came from a person aged 25 to 80 with non-small cell lung cancer. The CDR3 is CASSAEGGRAGGELFF. CDR3 coding DNA: TGTGCCAGCAGCGCCGAGGGCGGGAGGGCCGGCGGGGAGCTGTTTTTT. Variable domain in full (rest from reference TRBV5-4 and TRBJ2-2): ETGVTQSPTHLIKTRGQQVTLRCSSQSGHNTVSWYQQALGQGPQFIFQYYREEENGRGNFPPRFSGLQFPNYSSELNVNALELDDSALYLCASSAEGGRAGGELFFGEGSRLTVL.